This is a list of T cell receptor beta chains from one sample in a study of T cell responses to AZD1222 COVID-19 vaccine. The table came from immunoSEQ multiplex PCR; TCRdb's copy has only in-frame clones and leaves some out. Of fewer than 150,000 clones in the sample, more than 70% were seen once. Source: peripheral blood, taken 28 days after the second AZD1222 dose. These receptors were taken from an adult who received the AZD1222 COVID-19 vaccine. CDR3s include the opening cysteine and the closing phenylalanine or tryptophan. Fields, in order: J gene, V gene, D gene, clone size, CDR3 DNA, CDR3 protein. The D gene is left open where the match is weak. The size entry is marked missing in some rows and otherwise reads once, few, many or a size class.

J gene: TRBJ2-2; V gene: TRBV2; D gene: -; clone size: -; CDR3 DNA: TGTGCCAGCAGACAGGCGAACACGAACACCGGGGAGCTGTTTTTT; CDR3 protein: CASRQANTNTGELFF
J gene: TRBJ2-2; V gene: TRBV5-6; D gene: TRBD2; clone size: -; CDR3 DNA: TGTGCCAGCAGTTCCAACGGACTAGCGGGCGCCACCGGGGAGCTGTTTTTT; CDR3 protein: CASSSNGLAGATGELFF
J gene: TRBJ1-5; V gene: TRBV7-3; D gene: -; clone size: -; CDR3 DNA: TGTGCTCCCGGCACAGCCCAGCATTTT; CDR3 protein: CAPGTAQHF
J gene: TRBJ2-6; V gene: TRBV5-1; D gene: TRBD1; clone size: -; CDR3 DNA: TGCGCCAGCAGCCCCCGACAGGGTACTGCTGGGGCCAACGTCCTGACTTTC; CDR3 protein: CASSPRQGTAGANVLTF
J gene: TRBJ1-1; V gene: TRBV30; D gene: -; clone size: once; CDR3 DNA: TGTGCCTGGGGGACCGCCCTCCTAGGAGCTTTCTTT; CDR3 protein: CAWGTALLGAFF
J gene: TRBJ1-2; V gene: TRBV24-1; D gene: TRBD1; clone size: -; CDR3 DNA: TGTGCCACCAGTGACGACAGGGGCTATGGCTACACCTTC; CDR3 protein: CATSDDRGYGYTF
J gene: TRBJ2-6; V gene: TRBV5-1; D gene: -; clone size: -; CDR3 DNA: TGCGCCAGCAAAGGGCAGGGCCTCTCTGGGGCCAACGTCCTGACTTTC; CDR3 protein: CASKGQGLSGANVLTF
J gene: TRBJ1-5; V gene: TRBV4-3; D gene: -; clone size: -; CDR3 DNA: TGCGCCAGCAGCCAGCAACTGGGACCGAGAGGGGATCAGCCCCAGCATTTT; CDR3 protein: CASSQQLGPRGDQPQHF
J gene: TRBJ2-2; V gene: TRBV7-8; D gene: TRBD2; clone size: -; CDR3 DNA: TGTGCCAGCAGCTTTGGGACTAGCGCGTCCGGGGAGCTGTTTTTT; CDR3 protein: CASSFGTSASGELFF
J gene: TRBJ2-1; V gene: TRBV2; D gene: -; clone size: -; CDR3 DNA: TGTGCGCATCCGGGGGCCCGCTCCTACAATGAGCAGTTCTTC; CDR3 protein: CAHPGARSYNEQFF
J gene: TRBJ1-1; V gene: TRBV7-9; D gene: -; clone size: -; CDR3 DNA: TGTGCCAGCAGCTTAGCGCAAACAGTCGCTGAAGCTTTCTTT; CDR3 protein: CASSLAQTVAEAFF
J gene: TRBJ1-5; V gene: TRBV7-9; D gene: -; clone size: -; CDR3 DNA: TGTGCCAGCAGCTCCCGGGACACTCAAAATCAGCCCCAGCATTTT; CDR3 protein: CASSSRDTQNQPQHF
J gene: TRBJ1-1; V gene: TRBV6-5; D gene: TRBD1; clone size: -; CDR3 DNA: TGTGCCAGCAAGAGACAGGGGACTGAAGCTTTCTTT; CDR3 protein: CASKRQGTEAFF
J gene: TRBJ1-3; V gene: TRBV7-8; D gene: -; clone size: -; CDR3 DNA: TGTGCCAGCAGCTTGAAGTGGGGCGCGTCTGGAAACACCATATATTTT; CDR3 protein: CASSLKWGASGNTIYF
J gene: TRBJ1-1; V gene: TRBV3-1/TRBV3-2; D gene: -; clone size: -; CDR3 DNA: TGTGCCAGCACCCATCGAACAGAAGCTTTCTTT; CDR3 protein: CASTHRTEAFF
J gene: TRBJ1-2; V gene: TRBV27; D gene: -; clone size: -; CDR3 DNA: TGTGCCAGCAGTTTCAGTGGGGCTAGGAATGGCTACACCTTC; CDR3 protein: CASSFSGARNGYTF
J gene: TRBJ2-7; V gene: TRBV10-2; D gene: -; clone size: -; CDR3 DNA: TGCGCCAGCAGGGACAATCACTACGAGCAGTACTTC; CDR3 protein: CASRDNHYEQYF
J gene: TRBJ1-1; V gene: TRBV10-2; D gene: -; clone size: -; CDR3 DNA: TGCGCCAGCACTTCCCAGCCGCGGACAGCTTTCTTT; CDR3 protein: CASTSQPRTAFF
J gene: TRBJ1-6; V gene: TRBV28; D gene: -; clone size: -; CDR3 DNA: TGTGCCAGCACCCCGCTAGAGGGGGTCGCCTCCTATAATTCACCCCTCCACTTT; CDR3 protein: CASTPLEGVASYNSPLHF
J gene: TRBJ2-1; V gene: TRBV10-2; D gene: TRBD2; clone size: once; CDR3 DNA: TGCGCCAGCAGCCTAGCGGGAGGGCCAAATGAGCAGTTCTTC; CDR3 protein: CASSLAGGPNEQFF
J gene: TRBJ1-3; V gene: TRBV4-1; D gene: -; clone size: -; CDR3 DNA: TGCGCCAGCAGCCCATCCAGGGGCTCTGGAAACACCATATATTTT; CDR3 protein: CASSPSRGSGNTIYF
J gene: TRBJ2-3; V gene: TRBV7-3; D gene: -; clone size: once; CDR3 DNA: TGTGCCAGCAGCCGTCCAGGGGTTACAGATACGCAGTATTTT; CDR3 protein: CASSRPGVTDTQYF
J gene: TRBJ2-7; V gene: TRBV16; D gene: -; clone size: -; CDR3 DNA: TGTGCCAGCAGCCCCCGGGCGCTCAGTCCCCTCGAGCAGTACTTC; CDR3 protein: CASSPRALSPLEQYF
J gene: TRBJ1-2; V gene: TRBV7-9; D gene: TRBD1; clone size: -; CDR3 DNA: TGTGCCAGCAGCCACGGACAGGGCCCCTATGGCTACACCTTC; CDR3 protein: CASSHGQGPYGYTF
J gene: TRBJ2-3; V gene: TRBV27; D gene: TRBD2; clone size: -; CDR3 DNA: TGTGCCAGCAGTTTTAGGGGGCCTAGCGGGGGGTTCGCAGATACGCAGTATTTT; CDR3 protein: CASSFRGPSGGFADTQYF
J gene: TRBJ2-7; V gene: TRBV7-8; D gene: TRBD1; clone size: -; CDR3 DNA: TGTGCCAGCAGCCCGGACAGGAACAATTGGTACGAGCAGTACTTC; CDR3 protein: CASSPDRNNWYEQYF
J gene: TRBJ2-1; V gene: TRBV20-1; D gene: -; clone size: once; CDR3 DNA: TGCAGTGCTCCAACTAGCTATGAGCAGTTCTTC; CDR3 protein: CSAPTSYEQFF
J gene: TRBJ1-4; V gene: TRBV11-2; D gene: -; clone size: -; CDR3 DNA: TGTGCCAGCAGCTTACGTGGGCTCGGTGAAAAACTGTTTTTT; CDR3 protein: CASSLRGLGEKLFF
J gene: TRBJ2-7; V gene: TRBV27; D gene: -; clone size: -; CDR3 DNA: TGTGCCAGCGGAAGAGCTGGCTCCTACGAGCAGTACTTC; CDR3 protein: CASGRAGSYEQYF
J gene: TRBJ2-1; V gene: TRBV28; D gene: -; clone size: -; CDR3 DNA: TGTGCCAGCAGGCCTAACAGGTTTAGGAGGAGGGATGAGCAGTTCTTC; CDR3 protein: CASRPNRFRRRDEQFF
J gene: TRBJ2-1; V gene: TRBV7-2; D gene: -; clone size: -; CDR3 DNA: TGTGCCAGCAGCTCCGTGAACTATGAGCAGTTCTTC; CDR3 protein: CASSSVNYEQFF
J gene: TRBJ2-2; V gene: TRBV14; D gene: TRBD2; clone size: -; CDR3 DNA: TGTGCCAGCAGCTTCGGGGGGGCCGGGGAGCTGTTTTTT; CDR3 protein: CASSFGGAGELFF
J gene: TRBJ1-5; V gene: TRBV30; D gene: -; clone size: once; CDR3 DNA: TGTGCCTGGAGTGAGCTCGGGGGGCAGCCCCAGCATTTT; CDR3 protein: CAWSELGGQPQHF
J gene: TRBJ2-3; V gene: TRBV6-5; D gene: -; clone size: -; CDR3 DNA: TGTGCCAGCGCACGGGGGTTTTCAGATACGCAGTATTTT; CDR3 protein: CASARGFSDTQYF
J gene: TRBJ2-4; V gene: TRBV5-6; D gene: -; clone size: -; CDR3 DNA: TGTGCCAGCAGCTTGGGTGGGGACGCCCAGCAGAACATTCAGTACTTC; CDR3 protein: CASSLGGDAQQNIQYF
J gene: TRBJ2-2; V gene: TRBV4-3; D gene: -; clone size: -; CDR3 DNA: TGCGCCAGCAGCCAAAGGCCTGACAGTTTCGGGGGGCCAGTTGGGGAGCTGTTTTTT; CDR3 protein: CASSQRPDSFGGPVGELFF
J gene: TRBJ2-2; V gene: TRBV27; D gene: -; clone size: once; CDR3 DNA: TGTGCCAGCAGTTTACTAACAGGGAAGGCCGGGGAGCTGTTTTTT; CDR3 protein: CASSLLTGKAGELFF
J gene: TRBJ1-1; V gene: TRBV29-1; D gene: -; clone size: -; CDR3 DNA: TGCAGCTCTAGCAGAGGGAACACTGAAGCTTTCTTT; CDR3 protein: CSSSRGNTEAFF
J gene: TRBJ2-5; V gene: TRBV10-1; D gene: TRBD2; clone size: few; CDR3 DNA: TGCGCCAGCAGTGATGGGGAGGGCCAAGAGACCCAGTACTTC; CDR3 protein: CASSDGEGQETQYF
J gene: TRBJ2-2; V gene: TRBV11-3; D gene: -; clone size: -; CDR3 DNA: TGTGCCAGCAGCTTAGGGCCGGCCGGGGAGCTGTTTTTT; CDR3 protein: CASSLGPAGELFF
J gene: TRBJ1-1; V gene: TRBV4-1; D gene: -; clone size: -; CDR3 DNA: TGCGCCAGCAGCTACGGATCCGGCCAGCGCACTGAAGCTTTCTTT; CDR3 protein: CASSYGSGQRTEAFF
J gene: TRBJ1-6; V gene: TRBV30; D gene: TRBD1; clone size: few; CDR3 DNA: TGTGCCTGGAGGTGGGGACAGGAAAATTCACCCCTCCACTTT; CDR3 protein: CAWRWGQENSPLHF
J gene: TRBJ2-5; V gene: TRBV15; D gene: -; clone size: -; CDR3 DNA: TGTGCCACCAGCAGAGCGAGCCGAGGAGCAGGAGAGACCCAGTACTTC; CDR3 protein: CATSRASRGAGETQYF
J gene: TRBJ1-3; V gene: TRBV5-1; D gene: TRBD1; clone size: once; CDR3 DNA: TGCGCCAGCAGCAAAGGACAGGCTGGAAACACCATATATTTT; CDR3 protein: CASSKGQAGNTIYF
J gene: TRBJ2-2; V gene: TRBV24-1; D gene: -; clone size: -; CDR3 DNA: TGTGCCACCAGGGCTGACAACACCGGGGAGCTGTTTTTT; CDR3 protein: CATRADNTGELFF
J gene: TRBJ1-3; V gene: TRBV10-2; D gene: -; clone size: -; CDR3 DNA: TGCGCCAGCACCGCATGGGGATCAGGAAACACCATATATTTT; CDR3 protein: CASTAWGSGNTIYF
J gene: TRBJ2-4; V gene: TRBV7-9; D gene: -; clone size: -; CDR3 DNA: TGTGCCAGCAGCTTCCCTCTTGGCGGGACCTTAAACATTCAGTACTTC; CDR3 protein: CASSFPLGGTLNIQYF
J gene: TRBJ2-7; V gene: TRBV28; D gene: -; clone size: -; CDR3 DNA: TGTGCCAGCAGCCCTCCTAATTGGAGCTCCTACGAGCAGTACTTC; CDR3 protein: CASSPPNWSSYEQYF
J gene: TRBJ1-5; V gene: TRBV5-6; D gene: -; clone size: -; CDR3 DNA: TGTGCCAGCAGCTTGACAGGTAGCAATCAGCCCCAGCATTTT; CDR3 protein: CASSLTGSNQPQHF
J gene: TRBJ1-1; V gene: TRBV7-3; D gene: -; clone size: -; CDR3 DNA: TGTGCCAGCAGTAAAAACCAAGGGGGAACTGAAGCTTTCTTT; CDR3 protein: CASSKNQGGTEAFF
J gene: TRBJ1-4; V gene: TRBV28; D gene: TRBD1; clone size: once; CDR3 DNA: TGTGCCAGTTTGAGAGGGGGCGATAATGAAAAACTGTTTTTT; CDR3 protein: CASLRGGDNEKLFF
J gene: TRBJ1-5; V gene: TRBV28; D gene: -; clone size: -; CDR3 DNA: TGTGCCAGCACCCGAGCAGGGGACCGGCATCAGCCCCAGCATTTT; CDR3 protein: CASTRAGDRHQPQHF
J gene: TRBJ2-6; V gene: TRBV24-1; D gene: TRBD1; clone size: -; CDR3 DNA: TGTGCCACCCCCCCGCCGGACAGGGGGCTTTCATGTGGGGCCAACGTCCTGACTTTC; CDR3 protein: CATPPPDRGLSCGANVLTF
J gene: TRBJ1-1; V gene: TRBV7-2; D gene: -; clone size: few; CDR3 DNA: TGTGCCAGCAGCCCAACAGGGAGGAACACTGAAGCTTTCTTT; CDR3 protein: CASSPTGRNTEAFF
J gene: TRBJ1-1; V gene: TRBV3-1/TRBV3-2; D gene: -; clone size: -; CDR3 DNA: TGTGCCAGCAGCCTAAATACGGGACGGACCACTGAAGCTTTCTTT; CDR3 protein: CASSLNTGRTTEAFF
J gene: TRBJ1-5; V gene: TRBV6-5; D gene: TRBD1; clone size: -; CDR3 DNA: TGTGCCAGCAGTCTGGACAGGGTTCAGCCCCAGCATTTT; CDR3 protein: CASSLDRVQPQHF
J gene: TRBJ1-1; V gene: TRBV19; D gene: TRBD1; clone size: -; CDR3 DNA: TGTGCCAGTAGTATACAGACAGGGGATGAAGCTTTCTTT; CDR3 protein: CASSIQTGDEAFF
J gene: TRBJ1-2; V gene: TRBV13; D gene: -; clone size: -; CDR3 DNA: TGTGCCAGCAGCTTAGCTCGTCCAGAAGGCTACACCTTC; CDR3 protein: CASSLARPEGYTF
J gene: TRBJ2-2; V gene: TRBV7-8; D gene: -; clone size: -; CDR3 DNA: TGTGCCAGCAGCCTCAACCTAGAGGGGGAGCTGTTTTTT; CDR3 protein: CASSLNLEGELFF